The 21 T cell receptor beta chains listed next were all sequenced from one sample in a study of blood T cell repertoires in COVID-19. Sequencing used immunoSEQ multiplex PCR; TCRdb keeps in-frame clones, though not all of them. The data contain hundreds of thousands of clones, more than 70% of them singletons. Source material: peripheral blood. The receptors were gathered from a woman in her sixties with COVID-19, enrolled during active disease.

For the CDR3, the DNA is TGCGCCAGCAGCTTAGCCGGGACTAGAGCCCCCAATGAGCAGTTCTTC. Protein: CASSLAGTRAPNEQFF. The rearrangement links TRBV5-1 to TRBJ2-1; 8 bases line up with TRBD2. The CDR3 covers 16 residues. Germline V gene sequence: CDR1 SGHRS, CDR2 YFSETQ. V was clipped by 2 bases and J by 6 bases; unmatched bases: 10.

V and J are TRBV11-3 and TRBJ2-7; D not certain. The CDR3 is made up of 13 amino acids. The germline gives CDR1 SGHNT, CDR2 YENEEA. The germline V and J ends were trimmed by 4 bases and 0 bases, with 7 bases remaining between them. The CDR3: CASSSFSSYEQYF. The CDR3 region has the DNA TGTGCCAGCAGCTCGTTCAGCTCCTACGAGCAGTACTTC.

The chain carries TRBV24-1 and TRBJ2-3; TRBD2 agrees at 9 bases. The ends lost 4 bases at V and 0 bases at J; junction bases unmatched: 4. Germline V gene sequence: CDR1 KGHDR, CDR2 SFDVKD. The CDR3 contains 16 residues. This CDR3 reads CATSDPSGGSTDTQYF. The DNA of the CDR3 is TGTGCCACCAGTGACCCCAGCGGGGGGAGCACAGATACGCAGTATTTT.

The rearrangement links TRBV7-3 to TRBJ1-6; D is ambiguous. V was shortened by 2 bases and J by 7 bases, with 9 bases between the two germline ends. The length of the CDR3 is 14 residues. Germline V gene data show CDR1 as SGHTA and CDR2 as FQGTGA. The CDR3 protein is CASSLSRGNSPLHF. CDR3 DNA sequence: TGTGCCAGCAGCTTATCCCGCGGGAATTCACCCCTCCACTTT.

V gene TRBV12-3 or TRBV12-4 combines with J gene TRBJ1-1; D not certain. Trimming left V 1 base short and J 5 bases short, with 8 bases between. This CDR3 comprises 13 residues. The CDR3 here is CASSLEQITEAFF. The CDR3, as DNA: TGTGCCAGCAGTTTAGAGCAAATTACTGAAGCTTTCTTT.

J is TRBJ1-5 and V is TRBV19, with D unresolved. The CDR3 has 15 residues. From germline, CDR1 is LNHDA and CDR2 SQIVND (reference sequence). V shed 3 bases and J shed 2 bases, with 11 bases lying between them. DNA for the CDR3: TGTGCCAGTAGTATTAGTTTGCGAGGCAATCAGCCCCAGCATTTT. Amino acid sequence: CASSISLRGNQPQHF.

This chain connects TRBV5-1 to TRBJ2-5; TRBD2 is a possible D gene (5 bases). CDR1 is SGHRS and CDR2 is YFSETQ in the germline V gene. The V gene lost 4 bases and the J gene lost 2 bases, with 9 bases spanning the gap. The CDR3 spans 13 residues. CDR3 nucleotides: TGCGCCAGCAGCCCCCGGGAACAAGAGACCCAGTACTTC. It translates to CASSPREQETQYF.

Worth noting for this clone: Other DNA sequences of this sample code for an identical CDR3. The V and J genes are TRBV9 and TRBJ1-5; possibly TRBD1 for D (6 bases). This CDR3 region has 14 residues. In germline, CDR1 is SGDLS, CDR2 YYNGEE. V was clipped by 0 bases and J by 6 bases, with 10 bases between them. Here the CDR3 DNA reads TGTGCCAGCAGCGTAGAAGGGGGTGGTCAGCCCCAGCATTTT. Its protein is CASSVEGGGQPQHF.

The V and J genes are TRBV5-1 and TRBJ1-2, with 9 bases matching TRBD1. The CDR3 consists of 16 residues. Germline V gives CDR1 SGHRS, CDR2 YFSETQ. V was pared by 1 base and J by 5 bases, with 9 bases of the junction left unmatched. CDR3 sequence: CASSLTAGQGQYGYTF. The CDR3 region has the DNA TGCGCCAGCAGCTTGACAGCGGGACAGGGACAATATGGCTACACCTTC.

The chain uses TRBV2 and TRBJ1-1; TRBD1 agrees at 7 bases. Germline CDR1 and CDR2: SNHLY and FYNNEI. J lost 4 bases, V lost 8 bases, and 13 bases had no gene match. The CDR3 runs to 15 residues. The CDR3 here is CASSPGDSGGTEAFF. Here the CDR3 DNA reads TGTGCCAGCTCCCCGGGGGACAGCGGGGGCACTGAAGCTTTCTTT.

This sequence joins TRBV7-3 and TRBJ2-1, with 10 bases that match TRBD2. The CDR3 totals 15 residues. Losses at the gene ends were 7 bases for V and 1 base for J; bases not matched to a gene: 4. Germline loops: CDR1 SGHTA, CDR2 FQGTGA. The CDR3 reads CASNIAGGSYNEQFF. Here the CDR3 DNA reads TGTGCCAGCAACATAGCGGGGGGTTCCTACAATGAGCAGTTCTTC.

The chain uses TRBV29-1 and TRBJ1-6, with D unclear. Between the trimmed V and J ends, which lost 5 bases and 10 bases, there was a span of 21 bases. The CDR3 contains 15 residues. Germline CDR1 and CDR2: SQVTM and ANQGSEA. The CDR3 protein is CSVYFSGEVDSPLHF. CDR3 DNA: TGCAGCGTTTATTTCTCTGGGGAGGTAGACTCACCCCTCCACTTT.

The chain carries TRBV9 and TRBJ1-4, with D tentatively TRBD1 (5 bases). The CDR3 totals 15 residues. In germline, CDR1 is SGDLS, CDR2 YYNGEE. V was clipped by 3 bases and J by 5 bases, with 14 bases between them. The CDR3 protein is CASSEMTDKNEKLFF. For the CDR3, the DNA is TGTGCCAGCAGCGAGATGACAGACAAAAATGAAAAACTGTTTTTT.

This chain links TRBV6-6 with TRBJ1-6; 8 bases are a match to TRBD1. Germline V lookup: CDR1 MNHNY, CDR2 SVGAGI (reference sequence). CDR3 length equals 18 residues. V shed 5 bases, J shed 2 bases, and the junction held 11 bases outside the gene matches. CDR3 sequence reads: CASSPPPQGVAYNSPLHF. The CDR3 DNA reads as TGTGCCAGCAGTCCCCCCCCACAGGGGGTGGCCTATAATTCACCCCTCCACTTT.

The genes are TRBV7-2 and TRBJ1-6, with unresolved D. V was pared by 1 base and J by 7 bases, with 8 bases between. There are 14 residues in the CDR3. CDR1 and CDR2 (germline): SGHTA, FQGNSA. The CDR3 region has the DNA TGTGCCAGCAGCTTAGTAGCTTACAATTCACCCCTCCACTTT. Amino acid sequence: CASSLVAYNSPLHF.

The rearrangement joins TRBV6-1 to TRBJ1-4, with D uncertain. Between the trimmed V and J ends, which lost 2 bases and 8 bases, there was a span of 21 bases. The CDR3 covers 17 residues. Germline V lookup: CDR1 MNHNS, CDR2 SASEGT. CDR3 sequence: CASSELRWSLTSEKLFF. The CDR3 DNA follows: TGTGCCAGCAGTGAATTACGGTGGAGCCTCACCTCGGAAAAACTGTTTTTT.

This chain uses TRBV7-7 with TRBJ1-2, with D unresolved. CDR1 is SSHAT and CDR2 is FNYEAQ in the germline V gene (reference sequence). V shed 10 bases and J shed 0 bases, with 12 bases lying between them. This CDR3 comprises 13 residues. The CDR3 sequence: CAIGGGPNYGYTF. The CDR3 DNA sequence: TGTGCCATCGGCGGCGGCCCTAACTATGGCTACACCTTC.

The rearrangement links TRBV2 to TRBJ2-3; 11 bases are a match to TRBD2. Germline V CDR1 and CDR2: SNHLY, FYNNEI. The CDR3 spans 16 residues. After removal of 3 bases from V and 4 bases from J, the junction contained 6 bases not matched to a gene. The chain's CDR3 is CASSDELAGVSDTQYF. CDR3 nucleotides: TGTGCCAGCAGTGATGAACTAGCGGGGGTATCAGATACGCAGTATTTT.

This chain joins TRBV6-1 and TRBJ1-4; 8 positions agree with TRBD1. The V and J ends lost 2 bases and 10 bases, in that order; junction bases with no gene match: 9. The CDR3 runs 15 residues. Per the germline V gene, CDR1 is MNHNS and CDR2 is SASEGT. CDR3 loop: CASSEIGQGAGKLFF. Written as DNA, the CDR3 is TGTGCCAGCAGTGAAATCGGGCAGGGGGCGGGAAAACTGTTTTTT.

The chain uses TRBV19 and TRBJ2-3; no clear D gene. The CDR3 spans 13 residues. Deletions cut 4 bases from V and 1 base from J, with 6 bases between. Germline V gene data show CDR1 as LNHDA and CDR2 as SQIVND (reference sequence). The CDR3 loop reads CASSTYGTDTQYF. In nucleotides, the CDR3 is TGTGCCAGTAGTACGTATGGCACAGATACGCAGTATTTT.

The chain is built from TRBV11-2 and TRBJ2-7; D is possibly TRBD2 (6 bases). Trimming pared 4 bases from V and 1 base from J, leaving 14 bases between. The CDR3 is 15 residues long. Germline assignment: CDR1 SGHAT and CDR2 FQNNGV. CDR3 amino acids: CASSYSRDSSYEQYF. DNA of the CDR3: TGTGCCAGCAGCTACTCCCGGGACTCTTCCTACGAGCAGTACTTC. Combining the CDR3 with reference TRBV11-2 and TRBJ2-7 gives the whole variable domain EAGVAQSPRYKIIEKRQSVAFWCNPISGHATLYWYQQILGQGPKLLIQFQNNGVVDDSQLPKDRFSAERLKGVDSTLKIQPAKLEDSAVYLCASSYSRDSSYEQYFGPGTRLTVT.